A selection of T cell receptor beta chains follows, all from one sample in a study of CD8 T cells in ankylosing spondylitis. Via MiXCR, TCRdb re-called the 5' RACE reads, giving one row per CDR3 protein. The table includes approximately 550,000 distinct CDR3 sequences, roughly 13% detected once. The material sequenced was blood, either unsorted or a sorted T cell fraction (not recorded which). These receptors all come from a male donor with ankylosing spondylitis. Each CDR3 is given with its conserved first and last residue. The D gene is left open where the match is weak. Not every row has a clone size; where given, it reads once, few, many or a size class.

v_gene: TRBV20-1
j_gene: TRBJ2-7
abundance: -
d_gene: TRBD2
CDR3nt: TGCAGTGCTAGGGCTCCGGCTAGCGGGAGTTACGAGCAGTACTTC
CDR3aa: CSARAPASGSYEQYF

v_gene: TRBV20-1
j_gene: TRBJ1-5
abundance: -
d_gene: -
CDR3nt: TGCAGTGCCCTTGGGGGGAGCATCAATCAGCCCCAGCATTTT
CDR3aa: CSALGGSINQPQHF

v_gene: TRBV7-2
j_gene: TRBJ2-1
abundance: few
d_gene: TRBD2
CDR3nt: TGTGCCAGCAGCCGCCGAAGGGGTAGCGGGAGGTACAATGAGCAGTTCTTC
CDR3aa: CASSRRRGSGRYNEQFF

v_gene: TRBV7-6
j_gene: TRBJ1-1
abundance: -
d_gene: -
CDR3nt: TGTGCCAGCAGCTTATTTGCAGCCACGGAAGCTTTCTTT
CDR3aa: CASSLFAATEAFF

v_gene: TRBV27
j_gene: TRBJ2-5
abundance: -
d_gene: TRBD2
CDR3nt: TGTGCCAGCAGTTCTGGACTAGCGGGGGACCAAGAGACCCAGTACTTC
CDR3aa: CASSSGLAGDQETQYF

v_gene: TRBV7-6
j_gene: TRBJ2-7
abundance: many
d_gene: TRBD2
CDR3nt: TGTGCCAGCAGCTTAGCTAGCGGGCACCTATTCTACGAGCAGTACTTC
CDR3aa: CASSLASGHLFYEQYF

v_gene: TRBV5-1
j_gene: TRBJ1-2
abundance: many
d_gene: TRBD1
CDR3nt: TGCGCCAGCAGTTACGGGACAGGGGAAGTTGGCTACACCTTC
CDR3aa: CASSYGTGEVGYTF

v_gene: TRBV12-3/TRBV12-4
j_gene: TRBJ1-4
abundance: -
d_gene: TRBD1
CDR3nt: TGTGCCAGCAGTTGGACAGGGGAGGGTGAAAAACTGTTTTTT
CDR3aa: CASSWTGEGEKLFF

v_gene: TRBV3-1
j_gene: TRBJ2-5
abundance: few
d_gene: -
CDR3nt: TGTGCCAGCAGCCTCAACGAAGGTCTCGAGACCCAGTACTTC
CDR3aa: CASSLNEGLETQYF

v_gene: TRBV5-1
j_gene: TRBJ2-3
abundance: -
d_gene: -
CDR3nt: TGCGCCAGCAGCTTGGAACCCAGCACAGATACGCAGTATTTT
CDR3aa: CASSLEPSTDTQYF

v_gene: TRBV7-6
j_gene: TRBJ2-1
abundance: few
d_gene: -
CDR3nt: TGTGCCAGCAGCGACGGGACTCCGACCTACAATGAGCAGTTCTTC
CDR3aa: CASSDGTPTYNEQFF

v_gene: TRBV3-1
j_gene: TRBJ2-1
abundance: -
d_gene: TRBD1
CDR3nt: TGTGCCAGCAGCCGAACCGGGACAGGGGTCAATGAGCAGTTCTTC
CDR3aa: CASSRTGTGVNEQFF

v_gene: TRBV20-1
j_gene: TRBJ2-2
abundance: few
d_gene: TRBD2
CDR3nt: TGCAGTGTCAAGCGGGAAGGGGACACCGGGGAGCTGTTTTTT
CDR3aa: CSVKREGDTGELFF

v_gene: TRBV19
j_gene: TRBJ2-7
abundance: few
d_gene: TRBD1
CDR3nt: TGTGCCAGTAGTCTGAGGGACAGCTTCTACGAGCAGTACTTC
CDR3aa: CASSLRDSFYEQYF

v_gene: TRBV20-1
j_gene: TRBJ1-1
abundance: few
d_gene: -
CDR3nt: TGCAGTGCTAAGAGTACCACTGAAGCTTTCTTT
CDR3aa: CSAKSTTEAFF

v_gene: TRBV3-1
j_gene: TRBJ1-4
abundance: few
d_gene: -
CDR3nt: TGTGCCAGCAGCCAAGCCCCCGGCGCCGGTGGTGAAAAACTGTTTTTT
CDR3aa: CASSQAPGAGGEKLFF

v_gene: TRBV5-6
j_gene: TRBJ2-2
abundance: many
d_gene: TRBD2
CDR3nt: TGTGCCAGCAGCGGGGGACTATTCACCGGGGAGCTGTTTTTT
CDR3aa: CASSGGLFTGELFF